Here is one TCR beta chain with its context. Its cognate antigen is unknown. This CDR3 contains 14 residues. V gave up 10 bases and J gave up 0 bases, with 13 bases separating them. Germline CDR1 LNHDA, CDR2 SQIVND (reference sequence). The data were taken from a study of T cell responses to AZD1222 COVID-19 vaccine. Looking at the study overall: Analyses pooled second doses at about 4 or about 12 weeks. Broader study findings: The span of vaccine-associated CD4 TCRs extended across spike, with dominance at 160-218 and 743-854. Seropositivity was recorded at baseline in only 6 or 7 AZD1222 recipients. The donors showed a predominance of white British ancestry and of females, with possible underestimation of clonal diversity.

The data were produced by immunoSEQ multiplex PCR, yet TCRdb's version contains in-frame clones alone and is incomplete. The sample yields about 110,000 clones, about 86% seen once. J is TRBJ2-1 and V is TRBV19; possible D gene TRBD1, 6 bases. This receptor was taken from an adult in good health. Sample: peripheral blood, taken on day 0 of AZD1222 vaccination. The CDR3 region has the DNA TGTGCCACCTATGGCAGGGGCTCCTACAATGAGCAGTTCTTC. It yields the protein CATYGRGSYNEQFF.